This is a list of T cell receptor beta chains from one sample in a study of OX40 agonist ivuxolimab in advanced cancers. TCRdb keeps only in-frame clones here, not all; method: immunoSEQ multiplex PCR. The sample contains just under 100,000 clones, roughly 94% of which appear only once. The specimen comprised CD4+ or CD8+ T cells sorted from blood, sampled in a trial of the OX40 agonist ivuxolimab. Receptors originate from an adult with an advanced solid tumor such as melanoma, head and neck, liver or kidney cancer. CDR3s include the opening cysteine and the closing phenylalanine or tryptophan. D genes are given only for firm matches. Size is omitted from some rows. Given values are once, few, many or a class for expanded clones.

cdr3_aa: CASSERPYSEAFF
cdr3_nt: TGTGCCAGCAGTGAACGTCCGTATTCTGAAGCTTTCTTT
j_call: TRBJ1-1
v_call: TRBV6-1
clone_size: few
d_call: -

cdr3_aa: CASSLGPGEYGYTF
cdr3_nt: TGTGCCAGCAGCTTGGGCCCGGGGGAATATGGCTACACCTTC
j_call: TRBJ1-2
v_call: TRBV5-5
clone_size: -
d_call: -

cdr3_aa: CASSLRRGVGTIYF
cdr3_nt: TGTGCCAGCAGTTTGCGGCGGGGAGTTGGCACCATATATTTT
j_call: TRBJ1-3
v_call: TRBV7-9
clone_size: -
d_call: -

cdr3_aa: CAISKGDGNYEQYF
cdr3_nt: TGTGCCATCAGTAAAGGGGACGGCAACTACGAGCAGTACTTC
j_call: TRBJ2-7
v_call: TRBV10-3
clone_size: -
d_call: -

cdr3_aa: CASSPLKTGLETQYF
cdr3_nt: TGCGCCAGCAGCCCACTCAAAACGGGGCTGGAGACCCAGTACTTC
j_call: TRBJ2-5
v_call: TRBV5-1
clone_size: -
d_call: -

cdr3_aa: CASSHTQRGRINTEAFF
cdr3_nt: TGTGCCAGCAGTCATACACAGCGAGGGAGGATTAACACTGAAGCTTTCTTT
j_call: TRBJ1-1
v_call: TRBV7-2
clone_size: -
d_call: -

cdr3_aa: CASSYSGRHTGEQYF
cdr3_nt: TGTGCCAGCAGTTACTCGGGGCGGCATACGGGCGAGCAGTACTTC
j_call: TRBJ2-7
v_call: TRBV6-5
clone_size: -
d_call: -

cdr3_aa: CASSGTTGAGETQYF
cdr3_nt: TGCGCCAGCAGCGGTACGACAGGGGCAGGAGAGACCCAGTACTTC
j_call: TRBJ2-5
v_call: TRBV5-1
clone_size: -
d_call: TRBD1

cdr3_aa: CASSNVPTDTQYF
cdr3_nt: TGTGCCAGTAGTAATGTACCCACAGATACGCAGTATTTT
j_call: TRBJ2-3
v_call: TRBV19
clone_size: -
d_call: -

cdr3_aa: CASSGTSDGDTQYF
cdr3_nt: TGCGCCAGCAGCGGGACTAGCGACGGGGATACGCAGTATTTT
j_call: TRBJ2-3
v_call: TRBV5-1
clone_size: -
d_call: TRBD2

cdr3_aa: CASSLEVAGSYEQYF
cdr3_nt: TGTGCCAGCAGCTTGGAGGTAGCGGGTTCCTACGAGCAGTACTTC
j_call: TRBJ2-7
v_call: TRBV5-4
clone_size: -
d_call: TRBD2

cdr3_aa: CASSQDWTNQETQYF
cdr3_nt: TGTGCCAGCAGCCAAGATTGGACTAACCAAGAGACCCAGTACTTC
j_call: TRBJ2-5
v_call: TRBV4-2
clone_size: -
d_call: -

cdr3_aa: CASRPGPMNTEAFF
cdr3_nt: TGCGCCAGCAGACCCGGCCCTATGAACACTGAAGCTTTCTTT
j_call: TRBJ1-1
v_call: TRBV5-1
clone_size: -
d_call: -

cdr3_aa: CSVESPGQGDLETQYF
cdr3_nt: TGCAGCGTTGAATCTCCCGGACAGGGGGATTTGGAGACCCAGTACTTC
j_call: TRBJ2-5
v_call: TRBV29-1
clone_size: -
d_call: TRBD1

cdr3_aa: CASSFLSGNSGANVLTF
cdr3_nt: TGTGCCAGCAGCTTCCTCTCCGGGAACTCTGGGGCCAACGTCCTGACTTTC
j_call: TRBJ2-6
v_call: TRBV5-6
clone_size: once
d_call: -

cdr3_aa: CASSRTRVNTGELFF
cdr3_nt: TGTGCCAGCAGCCGGACTAGGGTAAACACCGGGGAGCTGTTTTTT
j_call: TRBJ2-2
v_call: TRBV5-8
clone_size: -
d_call: TRBD2

cdr3_aa: CASSVPGQTNTGELFF
cdr3_nt: TGTGCCAGCAGCGTACCCGGACAGACTAACACCGGGGAGCTGTTTTTT
j_call: TRBJ2-2
v_call: TRBV9
clone_size: -
d_call: -

cdr3_aa: CAWSGGANYGYTF
cdr3_nt: TGTGCCTGGAGTGGAGGTGCTAACTATGGCTACACCTTC
j_call: TRBJ1-2
v_call: TRBV30
clone_size: -
d_call: -

cdr3_aa: CASSIARGYEQYF
cdr3_nt: TGTGCCAGTAGTATTGCGAGGGGGTATGAGCAGTACTTC
j_call: TRBJ2-7
v_call: TRBV19
clone_size: -
d_call: -

cdr3_aa: CASSARQGGNEKLFF
cdr3_nt: TGTGCCAGCAGCGCCCGACAGGGCGGTAATGAAAAACTGTTTTTT
j_call: TRBJ1-4
v_call: TRBV7-2
clone_size: -
d_call: TRBD1

cdr3_aa: CASGPRENTEAFF
cdr3_nt: TGTGCCAGCGGGCCGAGGGAGAACACTGAAGCTTTCTTT
j_call: TRBJ1-1
v_call: TRBV27
clone_size: -
d_call: -

cdr3_aa: CASSFGQGSYEQYF
cdr3_nt: TGTGCCAGCAGCTTTGGACAGGGAAGTTACGAGCAGTACTTC
j_call: TRBJ2-7
v_call: TRBV7-9
clone_size: -
d_call: TRBD1

cdr3_aa: CATSRVGGPYNEQFF
cdr3_nt: TGTGCCACCAGCAGAGTAGGGGGCCCCTACAATGAGCAGTTCTTC
j_call: TRBJ2-1
v_call: TRBV15
clone_size: -
d_call: TRBD1

cdr3_aa: CASRRTGTGNTIYF
cdr3_nt: TGTGCCAGCAGAAGGACAGGGACTGGAAACACCATATATTTT
j_call: TRBJ1-3
v_call: TRBV27
clone_size: -
d_call: TRBD1

cdr3_aa: CASSPGTRSTDTQYF
cdr3_nt: TGTGCCAGCAGTCCCGGGACTCGGAGCACAGATACGCAGTATTTT
j_call: TRBJ2-3
v_call: TRBV6-6
clone_size: -
d_call: -

cdr3_aa: CASSFRASGYTDTQYF
cdr3_nt: TGTGCCAGCAGTTTTCGGGCCTCGGGGTATACAGATACGCAGTATTTT
j_call: TRBJ2-3
v_call: TRBV27
clone_size: -
d_call: -

cdr3_aa: CASSRDRSSYNEQFF
cdr3_nt: TGTGCCAGCAGTAGGGACAGATCCTCCTACAATGAGCAGTTCTTC
j_call: TRBJ2-1
v_call: TRBV6-4
clone_size: -
d_call: TRBD1

cdr3_aa: CASSQSRRQETQYF
cdr3_nt: TGCGCCAGCAGCCAATCTCGCAGGCAAGAGACCCAGTACTTC
j_call: TRBJ2-5
v_call: TRBV4-3
clone_size: -
d_call: -

cdr3_aa: CASKQAGGDIQYF
cdr3_nt: TGTGCCAGCAAGCAGGCGGGCGGTGACATTCAGTACTTC
j_call: TRBJ2-4
v_call: TRBV6-5
clone_size: -
d_call: -

cdr3_aa: CASSQYREYGYTF
cdr3_nt: TGTGCCAGCAGCCAATACCGGGAATATGGCTACACCTTC
j_call: TRBJ1-2
v_call: TRBV16
clone_size: -
d_call: -

cdr3_aa: CASSFATSGRDQGKRRYEQYF
cdr3_nt: TGTGCCAGCAGCTTCGCCACTAGCGGGAGAGACCAGGGTAAGCGGCGTTACGAGCAGTACTTC
j_call: TRBJ2-7
v_call: TRBV7-6
clone_size: -
d_call: TRBD2

cdr3_aa: CASSQTWTGSNEQFF
cdr3_nt: TGCGCCAGCAGCCAAACTTGGACAGGATCCAATGAGCAGTTCTTC
j_call: TRBJ2-1
v_call: TRBV4-3
clone_size: -
d_call: TRBD1

cdr3_aa: CATQRGERTEAFF
cdr3_nt: TGTGCCACCCAGAGAGGGGAAAGGACTGAAGCTTTCTTT
j_call: TRBJ1-1
v_call: TRBV6-5
clone_size: -
d_call: -

cdr3_aa: CASSIRRGTGRSYEQYF
cdr3_nt: TGTGCCAGTAGTATAAGGCGGGGGACAGGAAGAAGCTACGAGCAGTACTTC
j_call: TRBJ2-7
v_call: TRBV19
clone_size: -
d_call: -

cdr3_aa: CASSTLQGAVNTEAFF
cdr3_nt: TGTGCCAGTAGTACCCTACAGGGAGCCGTGAACACTGAAGCTTTCTTT
j_call: TRBJ1-1
v_call: TRBV19
clone_size: -
d_call: -

cdr3_aa: CASSSTGALETQYF
cdr3_nt: TGTGCCAGCAGCTCGACAGGGGCCCTCGAGACCCAGTACTTC
j_call: TRBJ2-5
v_call: TRBV7-2
clone_size: -
d_call: TRBD1

cdr3_aa: CASSLAPGHEQFF
cdr3_nt: TGTGCCAGCAGCTTAGCCCCGGGACACGAGCAGTTCTTC
j_call: TRBJ2-1
v_call: TRBV7-2
clone_size: -
d_call: -

cdr3_aa: CASSPRQGVYEQYF
cdr3_nt: TGTGCCAGCAGTCCCCGACAGGGTGTTTACGAGCAGTACTTC
j_call: TRBJ2-7
v_call: TRBV6-5
clone_size: -
d_call: TRBD1

cdr3_aa: CSVDEGSTYEKLFF
cdr3_nt: TGCAGCGTTGACGAGGGCTCCACATATGAAAAACTGTTTTTT
j_call: TRBJ1-4
v_call: TRBV29-1
clone_size: -
d_call: -

cdr3_aa: CASSLEDRNNSPLHF
cdr3_nt: TGCGCCAGCAGCTTGGAGGACAGGAATAATTCACCCCTCCACTTT
j_call: TRBJ1-6
v_call: TRBV5-1
clone_size: -
d_call: TRBD1

cdr3_aa: CASSPRNGYPLYEQYF
cdr3_nt: TGTGCCAGCTCACCACGGAACGGCTACCCCCTCTACGAGCAGTACTTC
j_call: TRBJ2-7
v_call: TRBV18
clone_size: once
d_call: -

cdr3_aa: CASSELGQGIPVYTF
cdr3_nt: TGTGCCAGCAGTGAACTTGGACAGGGAATCCCGGTCTACACCTTC
j_call: TRBJ1-2
v_call: TRBV6-1
clone_size: -
d_call: TRBD1

cdr3_aa: CASSLLWPGQGVRNQPQHF
cdr3_nt: TGTGCCAGCAGCTTACTGTGGCCGGGACAGGGGGTCCGCAATCAGCCCCAGCATTTT
j_call: TRBJ1-5
v_call: TRBV7-2
clone_size: -
d_call: TRBD1

cdr3_aa: CASSGQGRTVETQYF
cdr3_nt: TGTGCCAGCAGTGGACAGGGGAGGACTGTCGAGACCCAGTACTTC
j_call: TRBJ2-5
v_call: TRBV25-1
clone_size: -
d_call: TRBD1

cdr3_aa: CASSPGRADEQYF
cdr3_nt: TGTGCCAGCTCACCGGGCAGGGCCGACGAGCAGTACTTC
j_call: TRBJ2-7
v_call: TRBV18
clone_size: -
d_call: -

cdr3_aa: CASSSGTSDSGNTIYF
cdr3_nt: TGTGCCAGTAGTTCCGGGACATCCGACTCTGGAAACACCATATATTTT
j_call: TRBJ1-3
v_call: TRBV19
clone_size: -
d_call: -

cdr3_aa: CAISERDRTGRGYTF
cdr3_nt: TGTGCCATCAGTGAGCGCGATCGGACAGGGAGGGGCTACACCTTC
j_call: TRBJ1-2
v_call: TRBV10-3
clone_size: -
d_call: TRBD1

cdr3_aa: CASSTTGGGETQYF
cdr3_nt: TGTGCCAGCAGTACGACAGGGGGCGGGGAGACCCAGTACTTC
j_call: TRBJ2-5
v_call: TRBV7-2
clone_size: -
d_call: TRBD1

cdr3_aa: CASRGDRGLSQYF
cdr3_nt: TGTGCCAGCAGGGGGGACAGGGGACTATCGCAGTATTTT
j_call: TRBJ2-3
v_call: TRBV6-5
clone_size: -
d_call: TRBD1

cdr3_aa: CASSLEGTRNSPLHF
cdr3_nt: TGTGCCAGCAGCTTAGAGGGGACCAGAAATTCACCCCTCCACTTT
j_call: TRBJ1-6
v_call: TRBV7-9
clone_size: few
d_call: -

cdr3_aa: CASSPRGFGGTDTQYF
cdr3_nt: TGTGCCAGCAGCCCCCGCGGATTCGGAGGCACAGATACGCAGTATTTT
j_call: TRBJ2-3
v_call: TRBV9
clone_size: -
d_call: -

cdr3_aa: CASSAMQGPYEQYF
cdr3_nt: TGTGCCAGCAGCGCCATGCAGGGTCCCTACGAGCAGTACTTC
j_call: TRBJ2-7
v_call: TRBV5-8
clone_size: -
d_call: -